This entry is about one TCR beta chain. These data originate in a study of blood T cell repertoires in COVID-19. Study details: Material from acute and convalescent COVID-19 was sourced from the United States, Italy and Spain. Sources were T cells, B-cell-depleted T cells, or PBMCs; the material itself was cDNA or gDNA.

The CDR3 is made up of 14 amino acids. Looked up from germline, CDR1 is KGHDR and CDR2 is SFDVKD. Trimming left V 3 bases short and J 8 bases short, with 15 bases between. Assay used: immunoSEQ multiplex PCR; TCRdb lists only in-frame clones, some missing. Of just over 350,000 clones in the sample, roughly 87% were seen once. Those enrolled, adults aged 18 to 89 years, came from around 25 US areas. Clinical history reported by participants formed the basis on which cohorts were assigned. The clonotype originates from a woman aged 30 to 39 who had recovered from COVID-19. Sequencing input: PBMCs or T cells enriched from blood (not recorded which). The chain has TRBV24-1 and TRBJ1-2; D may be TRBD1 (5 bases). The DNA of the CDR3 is TGTGCCACCAGTGATCCGACAGTTCCTCTAGGCTACACCTTC. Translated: CATSDPTVPLGYTF.